This T cell receptor beta chain was sequenced during a study of regulatory T cells in long-lasting Graves disease. Looking at the study overall: Graves' patients, newly diagnosed, had taken antithyroid drugs under 3 months. Points from the study as a whole: Results may be inaccurate due to the small sample size.

To make TCR beta libraries, researchers used iRepertoire HTBI primers and Arm-PCR of CDR3 regions. Via MiXCR, TCRdb re-called the multiplex PCR reads, giving one row per CDR3 protein. The sample lists hundreds of thousands of distinct CDR3 sequences; roughly 15% were seen once. Many counts were recorded for this clonotype. Antigen unknown. Germline V gives CDR1 SNHLY, CDR2 FYNNEI. The CDR3 sequence is 14 residues long. V was clipped by 6 bases and J by 8 bases, with 17 bases between them. Time point indicated: newly diagnosed GD, antithyroid drugs for less than 3 months. Construction of the TCR library relied on RNA isolated from PBMCs. Another study also made use of these data, one on T cells in Graves' hyperthyroidism and ophthalmopathy. From that second work: Hyperthyroidism patients were newly diagnosed, had disease duration under 2 months, and were aged 18 to 65 years.

This material consisted of peripheral blood mononuclear cells (PBMCs), taken at new diagnosis, from a patient treated with antithyroid drugs. The receptor comes from a woman between 25 and 40 years old with Graves disease. The rearrangement links TRBV2 to TRBJ2-4; D is perhaps TRBD1 (6 bases). The chain's CDR3 is CASSSFGGLDIQYF. The DNA for the CDR3 is TGTGCCAGCAGCTCTTTTGGGGGCCTTGACATTCAGTACTTC.